One and the same sample provided the 29 T cell receptor beta chains below, sequenced in a study of blood T cell repertoires in COVID-19. Profiling relied on immunoSEQ multiplex PCR, and the TCRdb table lists in-frame clones only, not all of them. The table includes 150,000 to 170,000 clones, 70% to 90% detected once. The sample taken for sequencing was peripheral blood. These receptors were obtained from a woman aged 55-69 years with COVID-19, enrolled during active disease.

CDR3 DNA sequence: TGTGCCAGTAGGACACAGGGGGCCACCGGATTGGAGAGAAACACCATATATTTT. This translates into CASRTQGATGLERNTIYF. The chain joins TRBV19 to TRBJ1-3; TRBD1 aligns across 9 bases. Germline V lookup: CDR1 LNHDA, CDR2 SQIVND (reference sequence). The CDR3 length is 18 residues. Trimming removed 6 bases from V and 5 bases from J; junction bases left unmatched: 17.

Only a few counts were recorded for this clone. The chain couples TRBV7-2 to TRBJ2-7; unclear D gene. Germline CDR1 SGHTA, CDR2 FQGNSA. Trimming took 5 bases from V and 6 from J, leaving 14 bases between them. The CDR3 sequence is 13 residues long. CDR3 residues: CASSQAPRGEQYV. The CDR3 DNA is TGTGCCAGCAGCCAAGCCCCCCGCGGCGAGCAGTACGTC.

This clone was picked up a small number of times. This chain uses TRBV10-3 with TRBJ1-3, with D maybe TRBD1 (6 bases). The V gene lost 7 bases and the J gene lost 0 bases, with 13 bases spanning the gap. Germline CDR1 reads ENHRY; CDR2 reads SYGVKD. The CDR3 is 15 residues long. The DNA of the CDR3 is TGTGCCATCAAACTAGACAGGAGCTCTGGAAACACCATATATTTT. Protein product: CAIKLDRSSGNTIYF.

The chain carries TRBV7-9 and TRBJ1-3; no clear D. The CDR3 sequence is 11 residues long. V lost 5 bases to trimming and J lost 7 bases, with 6 bases between them. The germline V gene encodes CDR1 SEHNR and CDR2 FQNEAQ (reference sequence). The CDR3 region is CASSPKNTIYF. In DNA, the CDR3 is TGTGCCAGCAGCCCTAAGAACACCATATATTTT.

The rearrangement links TRBV7-8 to TRBJ1-6; 7 bases match TRBD1. Trimming cost V 6 bases and J 9 bases; bases outside gene matches: 11. CDR1 is SGHVS and CDR2 is FQNEAQ in the germline V gene. The CDR3 length is 15 residues. CDR3 nucleotides: TGTGCCAGCAGGCGTTACCGGGACAGTATTTCACCCCTCCACTTT. Translating gives CASRRYRDSISPLHF.

The genes are TRBV5-4 and TRBJ2-1; 10 positions agree with TRBD2. V lost 4 bases and J lost 6; bases outside the gene matches: 10. CDR1 is SGHNT and CDR2 is YYREEE in the germline V gene (reference sequence). The CDR3 has 16 amino acids. CDR3 nucleotide sequence: TGTGCCAGCAGCAAAGACCTAGCGGGAGTACGCAATGAGCAGTTCTTC. Translated, it gives CASSKDLAGVRNEQFF.

V gene TRBV14 combines with J gene TRBJ1-6, with 7 positions matching TRBD1. Germline values: CDR1 SGHDN, CDR2 FVKESK. The ends lost 0 bases at V and 1 base at J; junction bases unmatched: 6. This CDR3 is built from 18 residues. The CDR3 DNA reads TGTGCCAGCAGCCAAGAAGGTTACAGGGGTTCCTATAATTCACCCCTCCACTTT. Translation gives CASSQEGYRGSYNSPLHF.

The sample holds one count of this clone. V usage is TRBV6-1 and J usage is TRBJ1-5; the match to TRBD1 covers 7 bases. The CDR3 loop spans 13 amino acids. From germline, CDR1 is MNHNS and CDR2 SASEGT. V trimming: 6 bases; J trimming: 11 bases; junction bases outside the gene matches: 10. The CDR3 reads CASRTGDARAQHF. The CDR3 DNA follows: TGTGCCAGCAGAACAGGGGACGCCAGGGCCCAGCATTTT.

This chain links TRBV6-5 with TRBJ1-2, with D perhaps matching TRBD1 (5 bases). CDR3 length: 11 residues. Trimming removed 6 bases from V and 7 bases from J, with 9 bases in between. The germline gives CDR1 MNHEY, CDR2 SVGAGI. CDR3 bases: TGTGCCAGCAGGCAGGGTTCTGGCTACACCTTC. Protein: CASRQGSGYTF.

V usage is TRBV5-8 and J usage is TRBJ2-2; D possibly corresponds to TRBD2 (7 bases). Germline lookup yields CDR1 SGHTS and CDR2 YDEGEE. CDR3 length: 16 residues. V gave up 2 bases and J gave up 4 bases, with 15 bases separating them. CDR3 residues: CASSFHGGATTGELFF. The CDR3 bases are TGTGCCAGCAGCTTCCATGGGGGGGCTACCACCGGGGAGCTGTTTTTT.

The sample holds a few counts of this clone. The CDR3 DNA sequence: TGTGCCACCAGTGGTGGGACAGGGAGGTCCAATGAGCAGTTCTTC. Its translation is CATSGGTGRSNEQFF. The chain links TRBV24-1 to TRBJ2-1; TRBD1 matches at 9 bases. Germline V gene data show CDR1 as KGHDR and CDR2 as SFDVKD. V shed 5 bases, J shed 6 bases, and the junction held 7 bases outside the gene matches. The CDR3 has 15 residues.

The V gene is TRBV9, the J gene TRBJ2-1; tentatively, D is TRBD1 (5 bases). The CDR3 is 14 residues long. V dropped 0 bases and J dropped 7 bases, with 11 bases sitting between them. From germline, CDR1 is SGDLS and CDR2 YYNGEE. CDR3 DNA sequence: TGTGCCAGCAGCGTAGAAAGGGGTTGGAATGAGCAGTTCTTC. Amino acid sequence: CASSVERGWNEQFF.

V and J are TRBV7-3 and TRBJ1-2; perhaps TRBD1 as D (6 bases). Germline V gives CDR1 SGHTA, CDR2 FQGTGA. V was cut by 2 bases and J by 6 bases, with 13 bases left in between. The CDR3 contains 14 residues. The CDR3 loop reads CASSLAGVGNGYTF. CDR3 nucleotide sequence: TGTGCCAGCAGCTTAGCAGGGGTAGGGAATGGCTACACCTTC.

V usage is TRBV6-6 and J usage is TRBJ2-1; D is uncertain. CDR3 length: 11 amino acids. Trimming stripped 6 bases from V and 10 bases from J, with 10 bases between. Per germline, CDR1 MNHNY and CDR2 SVGAGI (reference sequence). This chain's CDR3 is CASSPTTEQFF. DNA for the CDR3: TGTGCCAGCAGCCCAACGACAGAGCAGTTCTTC.

This sequence joins TRBV25-1 and TRBJ2-3; D gene unclear. Germline loops: CDR1 MGHDK, CDR2 SYGVNS. The CDR3 length is 13 residues. Trimming shortened V by 0 bases and J by 3 bases, and 4 bases separated the two germline ends. The CDR3 DNA sequence: TGTGCCAGCAGTGAATATTTAACAGATACGCAGTATTTT. This encodes CASSEYLTDTQYF.

The chain has TRBV4-2 and TRBJ1-2; TRBD1 agrees at 8 bases. This CDR3 spans 16 amino acids. The germline CDR1 and CDR2 sequences are LGHNA and YNFKEQ. V dropped 4 bases and J dropped 2; count of bases not matched to a gene: 9. The DNA for the CDR3 is TGTGCCAGCAGCCCTCTCACGACAGGGGTAAACTATGGCTACACCTTC. Amino acid sequence: CASSPLTTGVNYGYTF.

J is TRBJ1-6 and V is TRBV5-6, with TRBD1 matching over 7 bases. Germline V CDR1 and CDR2: SGHDT, YYEEEE. The V segment lost 1 base and the J segment 4 bases; nucleotides outside the gene matches: 2. CDR3 length equals 15 residues. This CDR3 reads CASSLRQGYNSPLHF. In DNA, the CDR3 is TGTGCCAGCAGCTTGCGACAGGGTTATAATTCACCCCTCCACTTT.

In this sample, this clone turned up once. The chain couples TRBV7-8 to TRBJ1-2; D is unresolved. The germline V gene encodes CDR1 SGHVS and CDR2 FQNEAQ. Trimming stripped 0 bases from V and 13 bases from J, with 21 bases between. The CDR3 is 15 amino acids. The CDR3 protein is CASSLAVGQGQVGTF. The CDR3 DNA follows: TGTGCCAGCAGCTTAGCCGTCGGCCAAGGCCAGGTTGGCACCTTC. Complete variable domain (other parts from reference TRBV7-8 and TRBJ1-2): GAGVSQSPRYKVAKRGQDVALRCDPISGHVSLFWYQQALGQGPEFLTYFQNEAQLDKSGLPSDRFFAERPEGSVSTLKIQRTQQEDSAVYLCASSLAVGQGQVGTFGSGTRLTVV.

The rearrangement uses TRBV7-3 and TRBJ2-5, with no clear D. The germline gives CDR1 SGHTA, CDR2 FQGTGA. The V and J ends lost 3 bases and 3 bases respectively, with 8 bases between them. CDR3 length equals 13 residues. The CDR3, as DNA: TGTGCCAGCAGCTTTTACAGAAAAGAGACCCAGTACTTC. Translated: CASSFYRKETQYF.

This chain links TRBV28 with TRBJ1-1, with TRBD1 matching over 8 bases. Per germline, CDR1 MDHEN and CDR2 SYDVKM. The CDR3 runs to 15 residues. V was clipped by 7 bases and J by 4 bases; unmatched bases: 11. CDR3 bases: TGTGCCAGCACGGGTCAGGGGGCAGGAGGCACTGAAGCTTTCTTT. It specifies CASTGQGAGGTEAFF.

The V gene is TRBV3-1 (or the pseudogene TRBV3-2), the J gene TRBJ1-5; the D gene is possibly TRBD1 (6 bases). From germline, CDR1 is LGHDT and CDR2 YNNKEL (reference sequence). This CDR3 region has 15 residues. V gave up 3 bases and J gave up 5 bases, with 14 bases separating them. CDR3 in amino acids: CASSHQKQGHQPQHF. Written as DNA, the CDR3 is TGTGCCAGCAGCCACCAAAAACAGGGACATCAGCCCCAGCATTTT.

The chain couples TRBV6-6 to TRBJ1-5, with 8 nucleotides matching TRBD1. J gave up 4 bases and V 2 bases, and 7 bases lay outside the gene matches. Germline-derived CDR1 and CDR2 are MNHNY and SVGAGI (reference sequence). This CDR3 comprises 16 residues. CDR3 nucleotides: TGTGCCAGCAGTTACGGGGGGGACAGGAAAAATCAGCCCCAGCATTTT. Residues: CASSYGGDRKNQPQHF.

This sequence joins TRBV29-1 and TRBJ1-1; D call uncertain. Germline CDR1 SQVTM, CDR2 ANQGSEA. CDR3 length equals 13 residues. The ends were cut back, 5 bases at V and 3 bases at J, with 13 bases in the middle. CDR3 protein: CSVLSRRDTEAFF. The CDR3 DNA sequence: TGCAGCGTTTTATCCCGGAGGGACACTGAAGCTTTCTTT.

CDR3 in amino acids: CASSQRTSGRRDEQFF. CDR3 sequence (DNA): TGTGCCAGCAGCCAAAGGACTAGCGGGAGAAGGGATGAGCAGTTCTTC. The chain has TRBV3-1 (or the pseudogene TRBV3-2) and TRBJ2-1, with 13 positions matching TRBD2. The CDR3 is 16 amino acids. After removal of 2 bases from V and 8 bases from J, the junction contained 6 bases not matched to a gene. CDR1 and CDR2 (germline): LGHDT, YNNKEL (reference sequence).

The rearrangement uses TRBV7-6 and TRBJ1-1; 8 nucleotides agree with TRBD1. The CDR3 is 15 amino acids. Germline lookup yields CDR1 SGHVS and CDR2 FNYEAQ. The J segment lost 5 bases and the V segment lost 1 base, leaving 6 bases of the junction unmatched. CDR3 loop: CASSLDTGGYTEAFF. CDR3 nucleotides: TGTGCCAGCAGCTTAGATACAGGGGGATATACTGAAGCTTTCTTT.

CDR3 region: CASSRGQGPTNEKLFF. CDR3 coding DNA: TGTGCCAGTAGTAGGGGACAGGGCCCAACTAATGAAAAACTGTTTTTT. The chain employs TRBV19 and TRBJ1-4; 9 positions agree with TRBD1. V trimming: 4 bases; J trimming: 0 bases; junction bases outside the gene matches: 3. The germline V gene encodes CDR1 LNHDA and CDR2 SQIVND (reference sequence). CDR3 size: 16 residues.

Regarding this clone: The identical CDR3 is also encoded by other nucleotide sequences in the sample. The chain uses TRBV9 and TRBJ1-3; D unresolved. Trimming left V 0 bases short and J 0 bases short, with 7 bases between. The germline V gene has CDR1 SGDLS and CDR2 YYNGEE. This CDR3 spans 15 amino acids. The CDR3 sequence: CASSVGVSSGNTIYF. CDR3 in DNA: TGTGCCAGCAGCGTAGGAGTAAGCTCTGGAAACACCATATATTTT.

CDR3 amino acids: CATLPGGDEKLFF. DNA of the CDR3: TGTGCCACCCTCCCCGGGGGAGATGAAAAACTGTTTTTT. The chain employs TRBV5-8 and TRBJ1-4; weak D call: TRBD1 (5 bases). Trimming left V 9 bases short and J 6 bases short, with 15 bases between. From germline, CDR1 is SGHTS and CDR2 YDEGEE. The CDR3 is 13 amino acids.

Note on this clone: The junction differs from germline at one of its ends, possibly a read error. The V call is TRBV18, the J call TRBJ1-1; no clear D. There are 13 residues in the CDR3. The germline gives CDR1 KGHSH, CDR2 LQKENI. The CDR3 sequence: CASSPAGEGGVNF. DNA of the CDR3: TGTGCCAGCTCACCGGCCGGGGAAGGCGGTGTTAACTTT.